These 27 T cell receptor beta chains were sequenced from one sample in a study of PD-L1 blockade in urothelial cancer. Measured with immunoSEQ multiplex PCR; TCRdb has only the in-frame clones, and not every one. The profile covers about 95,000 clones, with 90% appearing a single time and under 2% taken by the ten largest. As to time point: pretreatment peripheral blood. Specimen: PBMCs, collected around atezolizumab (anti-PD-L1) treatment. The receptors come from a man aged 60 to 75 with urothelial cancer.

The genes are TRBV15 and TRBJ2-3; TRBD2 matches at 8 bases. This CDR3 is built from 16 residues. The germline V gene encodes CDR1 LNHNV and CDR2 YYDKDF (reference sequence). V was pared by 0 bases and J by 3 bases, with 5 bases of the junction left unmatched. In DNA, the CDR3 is TGTGCCACCAGCAGAGATCGGCGGGGGGTGACAGATACGCAGTATTTT. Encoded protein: CATSRDRRGVTDTQYF.

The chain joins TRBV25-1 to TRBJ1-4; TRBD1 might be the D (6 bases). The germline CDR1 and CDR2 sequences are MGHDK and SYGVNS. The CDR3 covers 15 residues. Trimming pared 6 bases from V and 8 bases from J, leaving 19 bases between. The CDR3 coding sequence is TGTGCCAGCAGACCCTCGGGGGCGGGGGGGGAAAAACTGTTTTTT. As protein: CASRPSGAGGEKLFF.

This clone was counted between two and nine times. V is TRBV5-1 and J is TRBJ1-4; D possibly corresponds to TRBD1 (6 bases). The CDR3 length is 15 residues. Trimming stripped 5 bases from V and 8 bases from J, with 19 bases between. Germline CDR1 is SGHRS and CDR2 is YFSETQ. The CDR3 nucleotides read TGCGCCAGCAGACCCCCAGGGGCGGGAGAAGAAAAACTGTTTTTT. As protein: CASRPPGAGEEKLFF.

CDR3 protein: CASSSLTSGSLNEQFF. As DNA, the CDR3 is TGTGCCAGCAGTTCGTTGACTAGCGGGAGTTTAAATGAGCAGTTCTTC. The chain links TRBV28 to TRBJ2-1; 12 nucleotides align to TRBD2. Losses at the gene ends were 4 bases for V and 7 bases for J; bases not matched to a gene: 8. The CDR3 totals 16 residues. CDR1 MDHEN and CDR2 SYDVKM come from the germline V gene.

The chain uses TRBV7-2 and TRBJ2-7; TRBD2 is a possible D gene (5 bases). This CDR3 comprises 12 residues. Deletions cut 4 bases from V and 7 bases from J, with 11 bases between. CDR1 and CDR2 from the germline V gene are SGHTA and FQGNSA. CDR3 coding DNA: TGTGCCAGCAGCTCGCGGGTAGGAGAGCAGTACTTC. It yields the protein CASSSRVGEQYF.

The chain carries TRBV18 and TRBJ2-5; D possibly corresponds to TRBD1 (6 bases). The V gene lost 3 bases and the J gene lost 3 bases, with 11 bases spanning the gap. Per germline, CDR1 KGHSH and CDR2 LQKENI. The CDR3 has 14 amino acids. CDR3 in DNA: TGTGCCAGCTCACCTAGTAGGGGGAAAGAGACCCAGTACTTC. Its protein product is CASSPSRGKETQYF. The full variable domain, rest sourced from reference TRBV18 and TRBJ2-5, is NAGVMQNPRHLVRRRGQEARLRCSPMKGHSHVYWYRQLPEEGLKFMVYLQKENIIDESGMPKERFSAEFPKEGPSILRIQQVVRGDSAAYFCASSPSRGKETQYFGPGTRLLVL.

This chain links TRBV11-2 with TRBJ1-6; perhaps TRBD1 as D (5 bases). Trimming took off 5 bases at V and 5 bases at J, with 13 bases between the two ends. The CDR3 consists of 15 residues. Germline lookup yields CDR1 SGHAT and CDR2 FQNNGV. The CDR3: CASSLRTGDNSPLHF. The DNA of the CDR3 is TGTGCCAGCAGCCTACGGACGGGGGATAATTCACCCCTCCACTTT.

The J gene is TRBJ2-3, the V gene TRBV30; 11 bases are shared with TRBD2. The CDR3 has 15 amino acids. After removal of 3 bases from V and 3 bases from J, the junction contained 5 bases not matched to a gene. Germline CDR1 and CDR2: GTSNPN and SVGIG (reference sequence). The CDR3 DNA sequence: TGTGCCTGGAGACAAACTAGCGGGAGTACAGATACGCAGTATTTT. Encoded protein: CAWRQTSGSTDTQYF.

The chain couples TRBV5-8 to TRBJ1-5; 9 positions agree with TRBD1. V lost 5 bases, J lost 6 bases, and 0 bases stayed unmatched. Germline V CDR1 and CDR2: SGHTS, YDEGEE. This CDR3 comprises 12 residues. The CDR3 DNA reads TGTGCCAGCAGGACAGGGGGTCAGCCCCAGCATTTT. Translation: CASRTGGQPQHF.

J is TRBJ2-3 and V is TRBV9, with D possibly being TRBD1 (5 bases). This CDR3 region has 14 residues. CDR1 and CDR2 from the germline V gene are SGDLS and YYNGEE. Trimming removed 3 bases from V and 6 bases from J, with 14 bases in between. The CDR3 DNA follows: TGTGCCAGCAGCGGCACCTTCAGGGTTGATACGCAGTATTTT. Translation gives CASSGTFRVDTQYF.

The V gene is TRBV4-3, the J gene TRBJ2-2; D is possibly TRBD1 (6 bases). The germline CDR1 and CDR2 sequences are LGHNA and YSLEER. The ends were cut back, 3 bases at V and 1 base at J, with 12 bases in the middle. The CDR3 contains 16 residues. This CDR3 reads CASSQALGQNTGELFF. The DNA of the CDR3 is TGCGCCAGCAGCCAGGCCCTGGGACAGAACACCGGGGAGCTGTTTTTT.

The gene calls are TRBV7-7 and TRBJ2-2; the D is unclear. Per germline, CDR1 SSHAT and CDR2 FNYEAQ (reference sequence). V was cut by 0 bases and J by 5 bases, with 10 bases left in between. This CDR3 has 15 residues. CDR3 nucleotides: TGTGCCAGCAGCTTAGCAGAGTATGAAACCGGGGAGCTGTTTTTT. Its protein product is CASSLAEYETGELFF.

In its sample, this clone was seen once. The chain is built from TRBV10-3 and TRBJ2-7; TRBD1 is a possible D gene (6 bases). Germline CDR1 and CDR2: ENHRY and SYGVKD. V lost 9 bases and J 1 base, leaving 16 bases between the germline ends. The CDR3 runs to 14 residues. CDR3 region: CAIFSGTISYEQYF. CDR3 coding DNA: TGTGCCATTTTTTCCGGGACAATTTCCTACGAGCAGTACTTC.

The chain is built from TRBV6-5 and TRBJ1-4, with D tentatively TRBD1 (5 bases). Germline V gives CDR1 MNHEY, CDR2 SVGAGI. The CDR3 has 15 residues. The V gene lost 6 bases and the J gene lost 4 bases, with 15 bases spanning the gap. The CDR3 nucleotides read TGTGCCAGCAGGCGAACAGGAGCGATTAATGAAAAACTGTTTTTT. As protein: CASRRTGAINEKLFF.

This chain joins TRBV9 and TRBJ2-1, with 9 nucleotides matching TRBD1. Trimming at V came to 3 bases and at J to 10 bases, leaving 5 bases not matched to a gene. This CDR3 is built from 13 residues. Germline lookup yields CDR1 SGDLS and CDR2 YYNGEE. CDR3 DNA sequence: TGTGCCAGCAGCGCGACAGGGGGTTGGGAGCAGTTCTTC. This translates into CASSATGGWEQFF.

Here the CDR3 reads CASSPGQGNQPQHF. The CDR3 coding sequence is TGTGCCAGCTCACCGGGACAGGGCAATCAGCCCCAGCATTTT. The J gene is TRBJ1-5, the V gene TRBV18; 8 bases align to TRBD1. Per the germline V gene, CDR1 is KGHSH and CDR2 is LQKENI. This CDR3 has 14 amino acids. Trimming at V came to 3 bases and at J to 2 bases, leaving 0 bases not matched to a gene.

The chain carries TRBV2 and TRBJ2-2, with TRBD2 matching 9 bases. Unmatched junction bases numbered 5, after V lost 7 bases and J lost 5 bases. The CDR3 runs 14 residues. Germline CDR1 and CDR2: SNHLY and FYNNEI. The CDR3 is CASTAGGQTGELFF. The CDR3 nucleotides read TGTGCCAGCACAGCGGGGGGACAGACCGGGGAGCTGTTTTTT.

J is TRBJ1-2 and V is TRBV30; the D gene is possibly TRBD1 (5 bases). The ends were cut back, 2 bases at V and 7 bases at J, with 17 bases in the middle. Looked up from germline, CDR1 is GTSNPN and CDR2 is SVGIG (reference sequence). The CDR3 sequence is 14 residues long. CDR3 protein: CAWSQGERSFGYTF. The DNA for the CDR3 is TGTGCCTGGAGTCAGGGCGAACGGTCCTTTGGCTACACCTTC.

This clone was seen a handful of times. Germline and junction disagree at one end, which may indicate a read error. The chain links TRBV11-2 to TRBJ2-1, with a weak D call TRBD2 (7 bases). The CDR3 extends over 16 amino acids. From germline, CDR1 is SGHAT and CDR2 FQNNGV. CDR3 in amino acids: CASILNPYRGATEQFF. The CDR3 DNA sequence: TGTGCCAGCATCTTAAACCCCTACCGGGGGGCCACTGAGCAGTTCTTC.

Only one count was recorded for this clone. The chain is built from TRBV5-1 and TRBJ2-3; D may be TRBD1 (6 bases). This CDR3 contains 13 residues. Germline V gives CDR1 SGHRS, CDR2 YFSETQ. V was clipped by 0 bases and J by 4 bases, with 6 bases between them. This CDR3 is CASSLEGADTQYF. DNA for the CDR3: TGCGCCAGCAGCTTGGAGGGGGCAGATACGCAGTATTTT.

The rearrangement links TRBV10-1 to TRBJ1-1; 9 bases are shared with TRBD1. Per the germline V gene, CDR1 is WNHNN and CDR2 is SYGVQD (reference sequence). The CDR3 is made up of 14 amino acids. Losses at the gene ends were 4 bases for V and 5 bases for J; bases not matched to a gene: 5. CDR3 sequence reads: CASSVGTGRTEAFF. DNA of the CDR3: TGCGCCAGCAGTGTAGGGACAGGGAGGACTGAAGCTTTCTTT.

The CDR3 nucleotides read TGTGCCAGCAGCACCCGGGACTTCCCTTCCTACGAGCAGTACTTC. Its translation is CASSTRDFPSYEQYF. The V and J genes are TRBV7-2 and TRBJ2-7; a weak D match, TRBD2 (6 bases). Trimming removed 5 bases at V and 1 base at J, with 15 bases between. The CDR3 contains 15 residues. CDR1 is SGHTA and CDR2 is FQGNSA in the germline V gene.

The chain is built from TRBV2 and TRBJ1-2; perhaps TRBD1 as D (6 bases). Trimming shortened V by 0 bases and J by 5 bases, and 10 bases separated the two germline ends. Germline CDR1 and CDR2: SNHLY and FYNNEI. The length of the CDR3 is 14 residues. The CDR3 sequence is CASSEATGNYGYTF. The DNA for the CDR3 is TGTGCCAGCAGTGAAGCCACAGGGAATTATGGCTACACCTTC.

CDR3 sequence reads: CASSSRDRGNQPQHF. The CDR3 nucleotides are TGTGCCAGCAGCTCCCGGGACAGGGGCAATCAGCCCCAGCATTTT. This sequence joins TRBV5-6 and TRBJ1-5; 9 bases are shared with TRBD1. J lost 2 bases, V lost 3 bases, and 3 bases had no gene match. Germline V CDR1 and CDR2: SGHDT, YYEEEE. The CDR3 is 15 amino acids. The full variable domain, in which reference TRBV5-6 and TRBJ1-5 provide the parts outside the CDR3, is DAGVTQSPTHLIKTRGQQVTLRCSPKSGHDTVSWYQQALGQGPQFIFQYYEEEERQRGNFPDRFSGHQFPNYSSELNVNALLLGDSALYLCASSSRDRGNQPQHFGDGTRLSIL.

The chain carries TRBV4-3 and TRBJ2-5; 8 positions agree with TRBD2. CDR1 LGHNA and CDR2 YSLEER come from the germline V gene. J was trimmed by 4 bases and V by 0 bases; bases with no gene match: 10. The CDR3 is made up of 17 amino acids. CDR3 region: CASSQDWAGGSRETQYF. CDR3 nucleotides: TGCGCCAGCAGCCAAGATTGGGCGGGGGGCTCTCGAGAGACCCAGTACTTC.

The CDR3 DNA follows: TGCGCCAGCAGCCCCCGGACAGGGTCCTCCTACGAGCAGTACTTC. The encoded protein is CASSPRTGSSYEQYF. The chain combines TRBV4-3 with TRBJ2-7, with TRBD1 matching 8 bases. Trimming cost V 4 bases and J 0 bases; bases outside gene matches: 5. This CDR3 has 15 residues. Germline lookup yields CDR1 LGHNA and CDR2 YSLEER.

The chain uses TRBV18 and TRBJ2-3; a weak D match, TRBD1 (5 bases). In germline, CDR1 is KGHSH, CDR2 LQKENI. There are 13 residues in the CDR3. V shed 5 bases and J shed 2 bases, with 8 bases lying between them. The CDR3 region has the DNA TGTGCCAGCTCAGGGGCAGTCACAGATACGCAGTATTTT. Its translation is CASSGAVTDTQYF.